This T cell receptor beta chain was documented in a study of blood T cell repertoires in COVID-19. Study context: Italy, Spain and the United States were the sources of the convalescent and acute COVID-19 samples.

How the authors handled the data: Using reference gene primer amplification, nucleated cell counts were estimated. Sequencing was performed with immunoSEQ multiplex PCR; in TCRdb, only in-frame clones are kept and a portion is missing. Clone size and V and J calls were adopted from that table, with D and trimming inferred from the DNA. The sample gives about 120,000 clones, nearly 70% of which show up once; under 2.5% is in the top ten. This CDR3 has 15 amino acids. Germline-derived CDR1 and CDR2 are MNHNS and SASEGT. V lost 1 base to trimming and J lost 1 base, with 10 bases between them. The chain recombines TRBV6-1 with TRBJ1-2; D call uncertain. The source material was peripheral blood. This TCR derives from a woman between 65 and 79 years old with acute or convalescent COVID-19. CDR3 region: CASSEGIRFNYGYTF. CDR3 in DNA: TGTGCCAGCAGTGAAGGTATCAGATTTAACTATGGCTACACCTTC.